The subject of this entry is one T cell receptor (beta chain). This entry is derived from a study of T cell responses to AZD1222 COVID-19 vaccine. Assay: immunoSEQ multiplex PCR; the TCRdb copy retains only in-frame clones and omits some. The data show 45,000 to 55,000 clones, roughly three quarters seen once. The CDR3 runs 13 residues. V lost 0 bases, J lost 13 bases, and 13 bases lay in between. Germline V gene data show CDR1 as SGHDN and CDR2 as FVKESK. The sequences come from peripheral blood, collected on day 0 of MenACWY control vaccination. This TCR derives from an adult in good health. The chain combines TRBV14 with TRBJ2-1; D gene unclear. The CDR3 DNA is TGTGCCAGCAGCCAAGATTACTCCACAACACAGTTCTTC. Protein product: CASSQDYSTTQFF.